These 14 T cell receptor beta chains share one sample of origin, sequenced in a study of breast tumors, draining lymph nodes, adjacent tissues. TCRdb itself ran the multiplex PCR reads through MiXCR, one entry per CDR3 protein. The table includes some 130,000 distinct CDR3 sequences, 21% detected once. Breast cancer patients provided tissue from their axillary draining lymph nodes. The sequenced sample consisted of axillary lymph node tissue. The receptor set was obtained from a female donor with breast cancer. Some clones in this sample may be carry-over from other donors' samples.

As to this clonotype: Because it lacks the conserved phenylalanine or tryptophan at the end, this CDR3 is likely a read error. The DNA is omitted, as the CDR3 cannot be located on it reliably, and the CDR3 follows TCRdb's listing. The rearrangement links TRBV7-8 to TRBJ2-3; the DNA was not compared with TRBD2, the D call given in the table. The CDR3 is made up of 20 amino acids, end residues included. Germline CDR1 SGHVS, CDR2 FQNEAQ. This chain's CDR3 is CASSNPGLAGRSEVPDTQYL.

This clonotype was seen a handful of times. The missing conserved phenylalanine or tryptophan at the end of this CDR3 makes a read error likely. J is TRBJ2-1 and V is TRBV19; D remains unclear. The CDR3 loop spans 16 amino acids. V lost 4 bases and J 10 bases, leaving 23 bases between the germline ends. CDR1 and CDR2 (germline): LNHDA, SQIVND (reference sequence). CDR3 residues: CASSTLRLSLQSEQFL. For the CDR3, the DNA is TGTGCCAGTAGTACCTTAAGACTGAGCCTACAATCCGAGCAGTTCCTC.

This clonotype was seen repeatedly, ten times or more. V and J are TRBV6-1 and TRBJ1-2, with 7 positions matching TRBD1. J gave up 2 bases and V 5 bases, and 5 bases lay outside the gene matches. This CDR3 is 14 amino acids long. The germline V gene encodes CDR1 MNHNS and CDR2 SASEGT. The CDR3 nucleotides read TGTGCCAGCAGTCCGGGACAGATCAACTATGGCTACACCTTC. It codes for CASSPGQINYGYTF.

Concerning this clonotype itself: It may be a read error: a sequence one base away is much more abundant. This chain links TRBV7-2 with TRBJ2-5; a weak D match, TRBD2 (6 bases). The CDR3 contains 13 residues. Germline assignment: CDR1 SGHTA and CDR2 FQGNSA. Written as DNA, the CDR3 is TGTGCCAGCAGCGGGGACTCCAAAGAGACCCAGTGCTTC. Amino acid sequence: CASSGDSKETQCF.

About this clonotype itself: A much larger clonotype is one base distant, so this may be a read error. The chain is built from TRBV29-1 and TRBJ2-1, with D unclear. The CDR3 spans 10 residues. The germline V gene encodes CDR1 SQVTM and CDR2 ANQGSEA. CDR3 DNA: TGCAGTGGATCCTACGATGAGCAGTTCTTC. This codes for CSGSYDEQFF.

This clonotype was observed at least ten times. V usage is TRBV11-1 and J usage is TRBJ2-7; 7 bases line up with TRBD1. CDR3 length: 17 amino acids. Trimming took 5 bases from V and 2 from J; bases not matched to a gene: 15. Germline V gene lookup returns CDR1 SGHAT and CDR2 FQDESV (reference sequence). CDR3 bases: TGTGCCAGCAGCCGTCCTTCACAGAGGACAGGAGCCTACGAGCAGTACTTC. Amino acids: CASSRPSQRTGAYEQYF.

Ten or more counts support this clonotype. This chain uses TRBV20-1 with TRBJ2-7; 7 bases line up with TRBD1. The CDR3 is 18 residues long. From germline, CDR1 is DFQATT and CDR2 SNEGSKA (reference sequence). Losses at the gene ends were 3 bases for V and 4 bases for J; bases not matched to a gene: 21. DNA for the CDR3: TGCAGTGCTAGCACCTTGGGACAGCTTGACCAAAGGGTTTACGAGCAGTACTTC. It encodes CSASTLGQLDQRVYEQYF.

On this clonotype: A clone one base away is much larger, so this may be a read error. This likely comes from a read error, as the CDR3 has no conserved phenylalanine or tryptophan at its end. The chain combines TRBV5-1 with TRBJ1-4; 8 bases are shared with TRBD1. This CDR3 is built from 16 residues. Unmatched junction bases numbered 12, after V lost 4 bases and J lost 7 bases. Germline values: CDR1 SGHRS, CDR2 YFSETQ. In DNA form, the CDR3 reads TGCGCCAGCAGCGGAAGGGCCGGGGGGACAGGTGAAAAACTGTTTCTT. Amino acids: CASSGRAGGTGEKLFL.

This clonotype has a count of ten or more. The gene calls are TRBV4-1 and TRBJ2-5; TRBD2 matches 10 bases. Germline V lookup: CDR1 MGHRA, CDR2 YSYEKL. This CDR3 spans 16 amino acids. The trim removed 3 bases at V and 5 bases at J, leaving 9 bases unmatched. The CDR3 protein is CASSQGLAGAPETQYF. The CDR3 DNA is TGCGCCAGCAGCCAGGGGCTAGCGGGAGCACCTGAGACCCAGTACTTC.

The chain has TRBV6-2 or TRBV6-3 and TRBJ2-4; D ambiguous. The CDR3 covers 12 residues. The V gene lost 2 bases and the J gene lost 8 bases, with 7 bases spanning the gap. Germline assignment: CDR1 MNHEY and CDR2 SVGEGT. This chain's CDR3 is CASSYGVHIQYF. In DNA form, the CDR3 reads TGTGCCAGCAGTTACGGCGTACACATTCAGTACTTC.

This clonotype has ten or more counts. Likely a read error: the CDR3 ends without its conserved phenylalanine or tryptophan. The DNA is left out, because the CDR3 cannot be placed on it with certainty; the CDR3 is given as TCRdb lists it. The chain combines TRBV9 with TRBJ2-7; TRBD1, the table's D call, was not compared with the DNA. The CDR3 length equals 12 residues, ends included. Germline V gene lookup returns CDR1 SGDLS and CDR2 YYNGEE. CDR3 sequence: CASSVLVPGQGC.

At least ten counts were recorded for this clonotype. The rearrangement links TRBV11-2 to TRBJ1-3; possible D gene TRBD1, 5 bases. The CDR3 sequence is 18 residues long. V gave up 5 bases and J gave up 2 bases, with 22 bases separating them. Germline V gene data show CDR1 as SGHAT and CDR2 as FQNNGV. CDR3 nucleotide sequence: TGTGCCAGCAGCCGCTCGGCCGGGGCCCTCATCCCTGGAAACACCATATATTTT. Translated: CASSRSAGALIPGNTIYF.

As concerns this clonotype: A read error may account for a junction end that differs from germline. The chain carries TRBV28 and TRBJ2-2, with TRBD2 as a possible D gene (5 bases). This CDR3 has 15 residues. The V gene's germline CDR1 is MDHEN and CDR2 SYDVKM. This CDR3 reads CASSLLGRDTGELSF. The CDR3 DNA sequence: TGTGCCAGCAGTTTATTGGGTCGCGACACCGGGGAGCTGTCTTTT.

This clonotype was observed many times. V usage is TRBV29-1 and J usage is TRBJ2-3; 7 bases map to TRBD2. The CDR3 covers 12 residues. With 3 bases clipped from V and 5 bases from J, the junction kept 2 bases outside the gene matches. Per germline, CDR1 SQVTM and CDR2 ANQGSEA. The CDR3 DNA is TGCAGCGTTGAGGTAGCGGGAGATACGCAGTATTTT. Residues: CSVEVAGDTQYF.